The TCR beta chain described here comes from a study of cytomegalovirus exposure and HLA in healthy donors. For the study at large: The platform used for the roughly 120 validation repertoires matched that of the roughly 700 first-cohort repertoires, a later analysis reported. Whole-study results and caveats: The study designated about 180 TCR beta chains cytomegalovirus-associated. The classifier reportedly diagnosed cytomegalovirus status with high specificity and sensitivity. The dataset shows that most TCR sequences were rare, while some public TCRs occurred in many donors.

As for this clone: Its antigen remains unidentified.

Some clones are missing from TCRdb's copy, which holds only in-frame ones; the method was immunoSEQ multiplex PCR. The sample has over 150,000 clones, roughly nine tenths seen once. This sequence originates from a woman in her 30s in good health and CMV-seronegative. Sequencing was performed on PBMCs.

The CDR3 loop is CASSSGQGATEAFF. As DNA, the CDR3 is TGTGCCAGCAGTTCCGGACAGGGGGCCACTGAAGCTTTCTTT. V usage is TRBV28 and J usage is TRBJ1-1, with 11 bases identical to TRBD1. The CDR3 has 14 residues. CDR1 is MDHEN, CDR2 SYDVKM, per germline. J gave up 4 bases and V 4 bases, and 2 bases lay outside the gene matches.